The 29 T cell receptor beta chains presented below share a single source sample, sequenced in a study of shared clonotypes between healthy human individuals. The data were produced by immunoSEQ multiplex PCR, yet TCRdb's version contains in-frame clones alone and is incomplete. This table has about 2.3 million clones, around 93% appearing once. The sequencing input was naive CD4+ T cells from PBMCs. Described subset: CD45RA+ positively selected. Every receptor here comes from a man between 18 and 35 years old in good health. Some clones in this sample may be carry-over from other donors' samples.

The rearrangement uses TRBV28 and TRBJ1-2; D is unclear. Trimming took 2 bases from V and 3 from J, leaving 16 bases between them. Germline CDR1 and CDR2: MDHEN and SYDVKM. This CDR3 has 16 amino acids. CDR3 residues: CASSLNAETSDYGYTF. In DNA, the CDR3 is TGTGCCAGCAGTTTAAATGCGGAAACCAGCGACTATGGCTACACCTTC.

This clone has only one observation. J is TRBJ2-6 and V is TRBV7-8; possible D gene TRBD2, 5 bases. CDR1 is SGHVS and CDR2 is FQNEAQ in the germline V gene. The V end lost 0 bases, the J end lost 0 bases, and 21 bases lay between the germline ends. This CDR3 is built from 21 residues. CDR3 nucleotides: TGTGCCAGCAGCTTAGCGCTCTACCGAGCCAAAACTAGCTCTGGGGCCAACGTCCTGACTTTC. Translating it yields CASSLALYRAKTSSGANVLTF.

This clone was counted between two and nine times. The chain links TRBV4-1 to TRBJ1-2, with a possible D match to TRBD1 (5 bases). CDR1 is MGHRA and CDR2 is YSYEKL in the germline V gene. The CDR3 sequence is 14 residues long. V was trimmed by 0 bases and J by 5 bases, leaving 10 bases between them. The CDR3 DNA reads as TGCGCCAGCAGCCAAGAAGCACAGGTGTATGGCTACACCTTC. It is translated as CASSQEAQVYGYTF.

The chain joins TRBV27 to TRBJ1-1, with D possibly matching TRBD1 (6 bases). Deletions cut 4 bases from V and 1 base from J, with 19 bases between. Germline CDR1 MNHEY, CDR2 SMNVEV (reference sequence). This CDR3 comprises 17 residues. CDR3: CASSSPALGTQNTEAFF. CDR3 nucleotide sequence: TGTGCCAGCAGTTCCCCTGCTCTCGGGACACAGAACACTGAAGCTTTCTTT.

The rearrangement joins TRBV6-5 to TRBJ1-4; a weak D match, TRBD1 (5 bases). The CDR3 loop spans 15 amino acids. The germline V gene encodes CDR1 MNHEY and CDR2 SVGAGI. Trimming removed 4 bases at V and 7 bases at J, with 16 bases between. Written as DNA, the CDR3 is TGTGCCAGCAGTTCCGGGACCCCGGAGGGTGAAAAACTGTTTTTT. Protein: CASSSGTPEGEKLFF.

V usage is TRBV7-6 and J usage is TRBJ1-2, with TRBD1 identical over 7 bases. The CDR3 length is 14 residues. Trimming at V came to 4 bases and at J to 8 bases, leaving 10 bases not matched to a gene. CDR1 is SGHVS, CDR2 FNYEAQ, per germline. The CDR3 DNA reads TGTGCCAGCAGCTCCTACAGGGGTGGGGGAGGCTACACCTTC. Translating gives CASSSYRGGGGYTF.

The chain has TRBV5-5 and TRBJ1-2, with 11 bases identical to TRBD1. The germline V gene has CDR1 SGHKS and CDR2 YYEKEE (reference sequence). The CDR3 contains 15 residues. V lost 2 bases, J lost 6 bases, and 6 bases stayed unmatched. The CDR3 protein is CASSLAGTGGNGYTF. CDR3 sequence (DNA): TGTGCCAGCAGCTTAGCCGGGACAGGGGGTAATGGCTACACCTTC.

This clone was found a few times. Different DNA sequences within this sample yield the same CDR3. This sequence joins TRBV27 and TRBJ1-1, with D hard to call. V lost 4 bases and J lost 1, with 10 bases in between. The CDR3 covers 14 residues. Germline loops: CDR1 MNHEY, CDR2 SMNVEV (reference sequence). The CDR3 sequence: CASSSRTGNTEAFF. CDR3 in DNA: TGTGCCAGCAGTTCCCGGACGGGGAACACTGAAGCTTTCTTT.

The J gene is TRBJ1-2, the V gene TRBV6-5; D unresolved. V dropped 0 bases and J dropped 0 bases, with 5 bases sitting between them. The CDR3 runs to 14 residues. Germline V gene data show CDR1 as MNHEY and CDR2 as SVGAGI. CDR3 in DNA: TGTGCCAGCAGTTACTCTGCAACTAACTATGGCTACACCTTC. It yields the protein CASSYSATNYGYTF.

This chain connects TRBV5-1 to TRBJ2-4, with TRBD2 as a possible D gene (6 bases). CDR3 size: 15 residues. CDR1 is SGHRS and CDR2 is YFSETQ in the germline V gene. V was shortened by 4 bases and J by 6 bases, with 17 bases between the two germline ends. The CDR3 sequence: CASSPGGGPPNIQYF. The CDR3 nucleotides are TGCGCCAGCAGCCCGGGCGGAGGGCCCCCAAACATTCAGTACTTC. The complete variable domain, with remaining parts taken from reference TRBV5-1 and TRBJ2-4, reads KAGVTQTPRYLIKTRGQQVTLSCSPISGHRSVSWYQQTPGQGLQFLFEYFSETQRNKGNFPGRFSGRQFSNSRSEMNVSTLELGDSALYLCASSPGGGPPNIQYFGAGTRLSVL.

As concerns this clone: Different DNA sequences within this sample yield the same CDR3. This sequence joins TRBV10-3 and TRBJ1-2, with 11 bases matching TRBD1. Germline V CDR1 and CDR2: ENHRY, SYGVKD. Trimming at V came to 6 bases and at J to 3 bases, leaving 0 bases not matched to a gene. The CDR3 has 13 residues. In DNA form, the CDR3 reads TGTGCCATCAGGGGACAGGGGGACTATGGCTACACCTTC. It codes for CAIRGQGDYGYTF.

V usage is TRBV25-1 and J usage is TRBJ2-5; TRBD2 is a possible D gene (5 bases). The CDR3 covers 14 residues. With 3 bases removed from V and 5 bases from J, the gap between germline ends came to 13 bases. The germline CDR1 and CDR2 sequences are MGHDK and SYGVNS. The CDR3 sequence is CASSDSQTGETQYF. CDR3 coding DNA: TGTGCCAGCAGTGATTCCCAGACGGGGGAGACCCAGTACTTC.

This chain links TRBV9 with TRBJ2-1, with a possible D match to TRBD2 (6 bases). Trimming took off 4 bases at V and 3 bases at J, with 17 bases between the two ends. Germline CDR1 SGDLS, CDR2 YYNGEE. The CDR3 length is 16 residues. The CDR3 region is CASSPKGGRHYNEQFF. As DNA, the CDR3 is TGTGCCAGCAGCCCTAAAGGTGGGAGGCACTACAATGAGCAGTTCTTC.

The J gene is TRBJ1-4, the V gene TRBV28; possibly TRBD1 for D (5 bases). With 6 bases removed from V and 4 bases from J, the gap between germline ends came to 12 bases. The CDR3 is made up of 14 amino acids. Looked up from germline, CDR1 is MDHEN and CDR2 is SYDVKM. The CDR3 region is CASSLRGLNEKLFF. DNA of the CDR3: TGTGCCAGCAGCCTTAGGGGCCTTAATGAAAAACTGTTTTTT.

The chain has TRBV6-5 and TRBJ2-7; a possible D gene is TRBD2 (6 bases). This CDR3 has 15 amino acids. Per germline, CDR1 MNHEY and CDR2 SVGAGI. Between the trimmed V and J ends, which lost 7 bases and 4 bases, there was a span of 20 bases. The CDR3 is CASKRLAGSTYEQYF. For the CDR3, the DNA is TGTGCCAGCAAGAGGCTCGCCGGGAGTACTTACGAGCAGTACTTC.

This rearrangement joins TRBV19 to TRBJ1-4, with TRBD1 as a possible D gene (5 bases). This CDR3 contains 15 residues. Germline CDR1 is LNHDA and CDR2 is SQIVND (reference sequence). Trimming took off 7 bases at V and 7 bases at J, with 19 bases between the two ends. The CDR3 DNA follows: TGTGCCAGTAAGAGGCGGGAGGGGCGAGGTGAAAAACTGTTTTTT. Translating it yields CASKRREGRGEKLFF.

The chain couples TRBV25-1 to TRBJ2-3; TRBD2 is a possible D gene (5 bases). Germline V gene sequence: CDR1 MGHDK, CDR2 SYGVNS. Trimming took off 6 bases at V and 14 bases at J, with 18 bases between the two ends. The CDR3 totals 12 residues. The CDR3, as DNA: TGTGCCAGCAGAGCCTCGGACTCCGTCGGGTATTTT. This codes for CASRASDSVGYF. Looking up the rest from reference TRBV25-1 and TRBJ2-3 gives the full variable domain: EADIYQTPRYLVIGTGKKITLECSQTMGHDKMYWYQQDPGMELHLIHYSYGVNSTEKGDLSSESTVSRIRTEHFPLTLESARPSHTSQYLCASRASDSVGYFGPGTRLTVL.

The V and J genes are TRBV30 and TRBJ1-4; no clear D. CDR3 size: 16 residues. V was pared by 5 bases and J by 13 bases, with 29 bases between. Germline CDR1 and CDR2: GTSNPN and SVGIG (reference sequence). The CDR3 sequence: CAWSPAAGGEGSTLFF. CDR3 in DNA: TGTGCCTGGTCCCCCGCGGCAGGTGGAGAAGGCAGTACACTGTTTTTT.

In regard to this clone: At one end, the junction sequence differs from germline, possibly due to a read error. The J gene is TRBJ2-1, the V gene TRBV5-4; D remains ambiguous. Germline values: CDR1 SGHNT, CDR2 YYREEE (reference sequence). This CDR3 is built from 12 residues. CDR3 sequence (DNA): TGTGCCGGCAGCTTGGTTAGGGATGAGCAGTTCTTC. Translated, it gives CAGSLVRDEQFF.

This clone was seen a few times. This sequence joins TRBV6-6 and TRBJ1-2, with a possible D match to TRBD1 (6 bases). CDR1 is MNHNY, CDR2 SVGAGI, per germline (reference sequence). V lost 2 bases, J lost 7 bases, and 14 bases lay in between. The CDR3 sequence is 14 residues long. The CDR3 is CASSYRQEGAGYTF. The DNA of the CDR3 is TGTGCCAGCAGTTACCGACAGGAGGGCGCTGGCTACACCTTC.

The chain links TRBV6-5 to TRBJ2-3; no reliable D call. V lost 6 bases and J lost 1, with 14 bases in between. This CDR3 comprises 15 residues. Per the germline V gene, CDR1 is MNHEY and CDR2 is SVGAGI. The CDR3 DNA is TGTGCCAGCAGCCTGGGCCTATCCCGCACAGATACGCAGTATTTT. Translated, it gives CASSLGLSRTDTQYF.

This chain joins TRBV27 and TRBJ2-7, with TRBD2 matching over 12 bases. This CDR3 is 16 amino acids long. From germline, CDR1 is MNHEY and CDR2 SMNVEV (reference sequence). Trimming at V came to 6 bases and at J to 4 bases, leaving 10 bases not matched to a gene. The DNA for the CDR3 is TGTGCCAGCAGATTAAAGACTAGCGGGAGATGGTACGAGCAGTACTTC. It encodes CASRLKTSGRWYEQYF.

V and J are TRBV7-9 and TRBJ2-2; no definite D call. V shed 3 bases and J shed 2 bases, with 13 bases lying between them. The germline CDR1 and CDR2 sequences are SEHNR and FQNEAQ (reference sequence). The CDR3 has 16 amino acids. The CDR3 sequence is CASSFVVGQNTGELFF. In DNA form, the CDR3 reads TGTGCCAGCAGCTTTGTCGTCGGGCAAAACACCGGGGAGCTGTTTTTT.

CDR3 nucleotide sequence: TGTGCCAGCAGGGGGACCTCCGGAAACACCATATATTTT. Amino acids: CASRGTSGNTIYF. The V gene is TRBV7-9, the J gene TRBJ1-3; a weak D match, TRBD1 (5 bases). The V end lost 6 bases, the J end lost 4 bases, and 10 bases lay between the germline ends. The CDR3 covers 13 residues. CDR1 and CDR2 from the germline V gene are SEHNR and FQNEAQ (reference sequence). The full variable domain, in which reference TRBV7-9 and TRBJ1-3 provide the parts outside the CDR3, is DTGVSQNPRHKITKRGQNVTFRCDPISEHNRLYWYRQTLGQGPEFLTYFQNEAQLEKSRLLSDRFSAERPKGSFSTLEIQRTEQGDSAMYLCASRGTSGNTIYFGEGSWLTVV.

The chain uses TRBV29-1 and TRBJ1-1; D not resolved. Germline V CDR1 and CDR2: SQVTM, ANQGSEA. The length of the CDR3 is 14 residues. Trimming removed 4 bases at V and 1 base at J, with 13 bases between. In DNA form, the CDR3 reads TGCAGCGTTGCCCTCCTGCGGGGGAACACTGAAGCTTTCTTT. It yields the protein CSVALLRGNTEAFF.

V usage is TRBV5-6 and J usage is TRBJ1-2, with D possibly being TRBD1 (5 bases). Looked up from germline, CDR1 is SGHDT and CDR2 is YYEEEE. The CDR3 has 14 amino acids. Trimming cost V 5 bases and J 0 bases, with 11 bases left between them. The DNA for the CDR3 is TGTGCCAGCAGTCCCCGGGGGACTAACTATGGCTACACCTTC. It encodes CASSPRGTNYGYTF.

The CDR3 nucleotides read TGTGCCAGCAGCTTTTCGGACAGGGTGGGAGAAGAGACCCAGTACTTC. Its translation: CASSFSDRVGEETQYF. The rearrangement links TRBV5-4 to TRBJ2-5; 8 bases line up with TRBD1. The V and J ends lost 2 bases and 3 bases, in that order; junction bases with no gene match: 9. This CDR3 contains 16 residues. Germline CDR1 SGHNT, CDR2 YYREEE (reference sequence).

V gene TRBV7-9 combines with J gene TRBJ1-1, with 10 bases identical to TRBD1. Per the germline V gene, CDR1 is SEHNR and CDR2 is FQNEAQ (reference sequence). V lost 7 bases to trimming and J lost 1 base; unmatched junction nucleotides: 9. The CDR3 is 16 residues long. CDR3 loop: CASISGTGAPNTEAFF. CDR3 bases: TGTGCCAGCATCTCGGGGACAGGGGCCCCGAACACTGAAGCTTTCTTT.

J is TRBJ2-3 and V is TRBV7-2, with D possibly called TRBD1 or TRBD2 (6 bases each). Germline values: CDR1 SGHTA, CDR2 FQGNSA. The CDR3 runs to 17 residues. V shed 0 bases and J shed 0 bases, with 13 bases lying between them. CDR3 protein: CASSLAGAGISTDTQYF. The CDR3 DNA sequence: TGTGCCAGCAGCTTAGCGGGGGCGGGGATTAGCACAGATACGCAGTATTTT.